This T cell receptor beta chain was retrieved from a study of blood T cell repertoires in COVID-19. Using immunoSEQ multiplex PCR, the repertoire was profiled, and TCRdb retains in-frame clones only, with some absent. Of around 480,000 clones in the sample, about nine tenths were seen once. The CDR3 spans 14 residues. With 6 bases removed from V and 3 bases from J, the gap between germline ends came to 15 bases. Germline V lookup: CDR1 KGHSH, CDR2 LQKENI. The sequence was obtained from a woman between 18 and 29 years old who had recovered from COVID-19. The sample taken for sequencing was PBMCs or T cells enriched from blood (not recorded which). V and J are TRBV18 and TRBJ2-7, with D possibly TRBD2 on 5 matching bases. The CDR3 DNA follows: TGTGCCAGCTCTAGGACTCAAGAAGACTACGAGCAGTACTTC. Encoded protein: CASSRTQEDYEQYF.